These 9 T cell receptor beta chains share one sample of origin, sequenced in a study of blood T cell repertoires in COVID-19. This table comes from immunoSEQ multiplex PCR, and its TCRdb copy is limited to in-frame clones, with some not included. The table lists over 150,000 clones, under 85% of them singletons. Sequencing was carried out using peripheral blood. The source is a woman of 80 years or more with acute or convalescent COVID-19.

In this sample, this clone turned up a few times. The chain is built from TRBV6-2 or TRBV6-3 and TRBJ2-3, with D tentatively TRBD1 (6 bases). The CDR3 contains 15 residues. The germline gives CDR1 MNHEY, CDR2 SVGEGT. V dropped 4 bases and J dropped 0 bases, with 11 bases sitting between them. CDR3 sequence: CASSSGVWSTDTQYF. The DNA for the CDR3 is TGTGCCAGCAGTTCAGGGGTATGGAGCACAGATACGCAGTATTTT.

As concerns this clone: Other DNA sequences of this sample code for an identical CDR3. V and J are TRBV3-1 (or the pseudogene TRBV3-2) and TRBJ2-7, with 7 bases aligning to TRBD2. The V segment lost 5 bases and the J segment 2 bases; nucleotides outside the gene matches: 9. Germline values: CDR1 LGHDT, CDR2 YNNKEL (reference sequence). CDR3 size: 15 residues. CDR3 coding DNA: TGTGCCAGCAGCTCCGGCGCCCTAGCGGCCTACGAGCAGTACTTC. This gives the protein CASSSGALAAYEQYF.

The chain carries TRBV27 and TRBJ2-6; 12 bases line up with TRBD2. The CDR3 is 22 residues long. CDR1 MNHEY and CDR2 SMNVEV come from the germline V gene (reference sequence). The V segment lost 5 bases and the J segment 3 bases; nucleotides outside the gene matches: 20. CDR3 in DNA: TGTGCCAGCAGTAATCCGGGACAGGGGCCTCTAGCGGGAGGGTATGGGGCCAACGTCCTGACTTTC. Encoded protein: CASSNPGQGPLAGGYGANVLTF.

This chain links TRBV7-8 with TRBJ2-1; D ambiguous. The V gene's germline CDR1 is SGHVS and CDR2 FQNEAQ. There are 17 residues in the CDR3. V lost 4 bases to trimming and J lost 0 bases, with 16 bases between them. DNA for the CDR3: TGTGCCAGCAGCTCCCTCGGTATCCCGAGCTCCTACAATGAGCAGTTCTTC. Encoded protein: CASSSLGIPSSYNEQFF.

This sequence joins TRBV7-8 and TRBJ2-7; D might be TRBD1 (6 bases). Germline V lookup: CDR1 SGHVS, CDR2 FQNEAQ. This CDR3 has 13 residues. V lost 6 bases and J lost 2, with 11 bases in between. The CDR3 coding sequence is TGTGCCAGCAGACCCACAGGGCCCTACGAGCAGTACTTC. Protein product: CASRPTGPYEQYF.

In this sample, this clone turned up many times. This chain joins TRBV7-6 and TRBJ1-3; possible D gene TRBD1, 5 bases. The ends were cut back, 0 bases at V and 2 bases at J, with 20 bases in the middle. The length of the CDR3 is 19 residues. Germline loops: CDR1 SGHVS, CDR2 FNYEAQ. CDR3 protein: CASSLASAVDRSPGNTIYF. CDR3 in DNA: TGTGCCAGCAGCTTAGCGAGTGCGGTAGACAGATCCCCTGGAAACACCATATATTTT.

This clone was seen a handful of times. V is TRBV5-1 and J is TRBJ2-1; TRBD2 matches 9 bases. CDR3 length: 16 amino acids. Germline V gene lookup returns CDR1 SGHRS and CDR2 YFSETQ. With 4 bases clipped from V and 9 bases from J, the junction kept 14 bases outside the gene matches. CDR3 bases: TGCGCCAGCAGCCCGGGCGCGGCTATAGCGGGGGTTGAGCAGTTCTTC. The encoded protein is CASSPGAAIAGVEQFF.

V gene TRBV7-9 combines with J gene TRBJ2-3; tentatively, D is TRBD1 (5 bases). V shed 6 bases and J shed 10 bases, with 14 bases lying between them. This CDR3 contains 12 residues. CDR1 SEHNR and CDR2 FQNEAQ come from the germline V gene (reference sequence). This CDR3 reads CASSPSGRAQYF. The CDR3 nucleotides are TGTGCCAGCAGTCCCTCCGGCAGGGCGCAGTATTTT.

This clone was observed once. The V call is TRBV19, the J call TRBJ1-3, with D tentatively TRBD1 (5 bases). CDR3 length equals 14 residues. The V end lost 6 bases, the J end lost 0 bases, and 9 bases lay between the germline ends. Per germline, CDR1 LNHDA and CDR2 SQIVND (reference sequence). The CDR3 spells CASREGSSGNTIYF. In DNA, the CDR3 is TGTGCCAGTAGGGAGGGGAGCTCTGGAAACACCATATATTTT. The full variable domain, its missing parts supplied by reference TRBV19 and TRBJ1-3, is DGGITQSPKYLFRKEGQNVTLSCEQNLNHDAMYWYRQDPGQGLRLIYYSQIVNDFQKGDIAEGYSVSREKKESFPLTVTSAQKNPTAFYLCASREGSSGNTIYFGEGSWLTVV.